This entry is about one TCR beta chain. Antigen unknown. Both 60 Vbeta primers and 13 Jbeta primers went into the PCR. TCRdb's copy holds only in-frame clones and misses some; the assay was immunoSEQ multiplex PCR. The sample records 100,000 to 150,000 clones, 60% to 85% being singletons. V shed 4 bases and J shed 4 bases, with 10 bases lying between them. This CDR3 spans 13 amino acids. CDR1 is MNHEY, CDR2 SVGAGI, per germline. The entry originates in a study of cytomegalovirus exposure and HLA in healthy donors. Study conclusions and caveats: By a later analysis, the bulk of CMV-associated TCR beta chains appeared HLA-restricted. Accurate prediction of HLA-A and HLA-B alleles (for most subjects) was reportedly achieved from TCR beta sequences.

The receptor's source is a woman aged 40 to 50 in good health and CMV-seronegative. The source material was PBMCs. The rearrangement links TRBV6-5 to TRBJ1-1; tentative D call: TRBD1 (6 bases). This CDR3 is CASSSQGSTEAFF. The CDR3 DNA follows: TGTGCCAGCAGTTCCCAGGGGAGCACTGAAGCTTTCTTT.